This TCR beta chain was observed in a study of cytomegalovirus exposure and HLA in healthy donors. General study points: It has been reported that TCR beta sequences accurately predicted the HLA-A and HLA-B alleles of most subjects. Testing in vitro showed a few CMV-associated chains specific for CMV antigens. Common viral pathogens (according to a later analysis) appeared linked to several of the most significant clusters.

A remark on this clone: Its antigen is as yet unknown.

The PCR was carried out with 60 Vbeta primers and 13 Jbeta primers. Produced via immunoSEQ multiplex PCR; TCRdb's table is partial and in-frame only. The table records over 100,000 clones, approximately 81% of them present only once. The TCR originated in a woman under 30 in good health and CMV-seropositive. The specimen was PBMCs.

CDR3 in amino acids: CATSRGGGSYTGELFF. Written as DNA, the CDR3 is TGTGCCACCAGCAGGGGGGGCGGGAGCTACACCGGGGAGCTGTTTTTT. This rearrangement joins TRBV15 to TRBJ2-2; maybe TRBD2 (7 bases). Trimming took 3 bases from V and 3 from J, leaving 14 bases between them. The CDR3 is made up of 16 amino acids. The germline gives CDR1 LNHNV, CDR2 YYDKDF (reference sequence).